This T cell receptor (beta chain) was sequenced during a study of T-cell memory formation after mild COVID-19 (dated by TCRdb to about 2021). Describing the broader study: TCR sequence clusters from the two donors were found to be largely donor specific. In a couple of donors, T-cell clones that expanded and contracted after mild COVID-19 were followed by sequencing TCRalpha and TCRbeta repertoires longitudinally. Two young, previously healthy adult volunteers made up the cohort, one male and one female.

Results and caveats for the whole study, not just this receptor: Some responding clones were detected in pre-infection memory, suggesting pre-existing cross-reactive memory T cells joined the SARS-CoV-2 response. Clones contracting from day 15 to 85 had balanced CD4/CD8 phenotypes, while a second wave expanding from day 15 to 37 was biased towards CD4+. Contracting CD4+ clones appeared mostly in the CM and EM memory subsets, whereas CD8+ clones were enriched in EMRA. Only a couple of mild cases were covered in the study, and larger cohorts including severe cases with pre-infection samples were considered necessary. SARS-CoV-2 specificity was not confirmed for the second-wave clones peaking on day 37.

Sequencing was carried out with an Illumina NovaSeq 6000. cDNA libraries for TCRalpha and TCRbeta were prepared by 5'RACE using constant-segment primers, with sample barcodes and unique molecular identifiers added. Trizol reagent was used to extract RNA from every sample. Library amplification was performed in two PCR steps, and a second sample barcode and Illumina TruSeq adapters were introduced in the second step. Sequencing of the libraries was done on an Illumina NovaSeq, producing 2 x 150 bp paired-end reads. The authors processed their data as follows. With migec v1.2.7, reads were demultiplexed and then collapsed into UMI-guided consensus sequences. Using mixcr v2.1.11, the UMI consensuses were aligned to TRA and TRB V and J templates and assembled into clonotypes. Expanded or contracted clonotypes were those called significant by both edgeR and NoisET, with noise models trained on biological replicates. For edgeR calls, the cutoffs were a false discovery rate-adjusted p below 0.01 and a log2 fold-change threshold of 1. As an exploratory analysis of dynamics, PCA with hierarchical clustering was applied to max-normalized trajectories of the 1000 most abundant clonotypes. The CD4 or CD8 phenotype of responding clones was assigned using the separately sequenced CD4+ and CD8+ repertoires. TCRdb took the public reads, trimmed them with fastp at Q25, ran MiXCR for clone calling and kept in-frame beta chains. Every distinct CDR3 protein forms one entry, paired with its most common genes and DNA. TCRdb's processing, not the study's, gives the V and J calls here. This sample gives about 180,000 distinct CDR3 sequences in total; approximately 17% of them show up just once. The ten biggest clones cover 3% to 4.5% of the sample.

To note about this clonotype: Its cognate antigen has yet to be identified. Within one base of it there is no much larger clone, and no base qualities were kept.

Ficoll-Paque density gradient centrifugation was the method used to isolate PBMCs. The TCR originated in a man younger than 35 who had mild COVID-19 (a few samples of this study predate the infection). The sample titles of this study are shuffled in the database, so cell type and time point are left out; the donor was told from shared clones. Sequencing input: PBMCs or a T cell subset sorted from them (not recorded which).

CDR3 reads: CASSWGTAGNEQFF. The DNA sequence is TGCGCCAGCAGCTGGGGGACAGCGGGGAATGAGCAGTTCTTC. In this chain, TRBV5-1 is recombined with TRBJ2-1; the D assignment is uncertain and may be TRBD1 or TRBD2, with 7 bases supporting each. From the cysteine up to the phenylalanine, the CDR3 has a length of 14 residues. Kept here is only the CDR3 DNA, which spans 42 bases and is read in frame from base 1. The V end loses 3 bases and the J end loses 7 bases, and a stretch of 14 bases separates them. The germline V gene supplies CDR1 SGHRS and CDR2 YFSETQ.